These 26 T cell receptor beta chains were sequenced from one sample in a study of blood T cell repertoires in COVID-19. The repertoire was sequenced with immunoSEQ multiplex PCR; TCRdb's copy has only in-frame clones and lacks some. Here the sample spans under 300,000 clones, 90% being singletons. The sequenced material came from peripheral blood. These receptors all stem from a woman aged 55-70 years with COVID-19, enrolled during active disease.

This clone was detected once. The J gene is TRBJ1-2, the V gene TRBV5-4; 8 bases fit TRBD1. V shed 4 bases, J shed 3 bases, and the junction held 5 bases outside the gene matches. Germline V gene lookup returns CDR1 SGHNT and CDR2 YYREEE (reference sequence). This CDR3 is 14 amino acids long. The CDR3 here is CASSQDRAHYGYTF. Written as DNA, the CDR3 is TGTGCCAGCAGCCAGGACAGGGCACACTATGGCTACACCTTC.

This sequence joins TRBV4-3 and TRBJ2-5, with D perhaps TRBD2 (6 bases). Germline loops: CDR1 LGHNA, CDR2 YSLEER. The CDR3 is 16 amino acids. V lost 0 bases and J lost 4, with 15 bases in between. CDR3 DNA: TGCGCCAGCAGCCAAGATTGGGGAGGATTCCGAGAGACCCAGTACTTC. Amino acids: CASSQDWGGFRETQYF.

This clone came up a few times. The chain couples TRBV3-1 (or the pseudogene TRBV3-2) to TRBJ1-2, with a possible D match to TRBD1 (6 bases). This CDR3 is 15 amino acids long. Deletions cut 4 bases from V and 6 bases from J, with 18 bases between. CDR1 is LGHDT, CDR2 YNNKEL, per germline (reference sequence). CDR3 protein: CASSRSGHNNDGYTF. The CDR3 DNA is TGTGCCAGCAGCCGGTCGGGACACAACAACGATGGCTACACCTTC.

The chain has TRBV5-1 and TRBJ1-6; a possible D gene is TRBD1 (6 bases). Germline CDR1 is SGHRS and CDR2 is YFSETQ. The CDR3 contains 14 residues. Deletions cut 4 bases from V and 7 bases from J, with 12 bases between. Here the CDR3 DNA reads TGCGCCAGCAGCCGGGACATAGAGAATTCACCCCTCCACTTT. This codes for CASSRDIENSPLHF.

This rearrangement joins TRBV3-1 (or the pseudogene TRBV3-2) to TRBJ2-1; D gene uncertain. The germline CDR1 and CDR2 sequences are LGHDT and YNNKEL (reference sequence). V was pared by 3 bases and J by 1 base, with 4 bases between. The CDR3 loop spans 13 amino acids. The DNA for the CDR3 is TGTGCCAGCAGCCACCAATCCTACAATGAGCAGTTCTTC. Translated: CASSHQSYNEQFF.

This clone was picked up one time. This sequence joins TRBV27 and TRBJ2-7; 11 positions match TRBD1. Trimming took 4 bases from V and 9 from J; bases not matched to a gene: 11. CDR3 length: 15 residues. Germline loops: CDR1 MNHEY, CDR2 SMNVEV (reference sequence). CDR3: CASSSGQGAFFTQYF. CDR3 DNA: TGTGCCAGCAGTTCCGGACAGGGGGCTTTTTTTACGCAGTACTTC.

The chain recombines TRBV9 with TRBJ1-2; TRBD1 matches at 7 bases. CDR3 size: 14 residues. With V trimmed by 0 bases and J by 5 bases, 4 bases remained unmatched. Looked up from germline, CDR1 is SGDLS and CDR2 is YYNGEE. The CDR3 sequence is CASSVGGTVYGYTF. The CDR3 DNA is TGTGCCAGCAGCGTAGGTGGGACAGTTTATGGCTACACCTTC.

The rearrangement links TRBV21-1 to TRBJ2-7; the table's D call TRBD2 went unverified against the DNA. TRBV21-1 is an annotated pseudogene. CDR3 length: 17 residues. The CDR3 coding sequence is TGTGCCAGCATAGGGAGGCAGGTCGGAGCATTCTCCTACGAGCAGTACTTC. It yields the protein CASIGRQVGAFSYEQYF.

The rearrangement uses TRBV4-2 and TRBJ1-4; D possibly corresponds to TRBD1 (6 bases). Germline CDR1 and CDR2: LGHNA and YNFKEQ. The CDR3 runs 14 residues. V dropped 7 bases and J dropped 2 bases, with 11 bases sitting between them. CDR3 nucleotide sequence: TGTGCCAGCATGGGGGGGCCCACTAATGAAAAACTGTTTTTT. Encoded protein: CASMGGPTNEKLFF.

The chain combines TRBV5-1 with TRBJ2-3, with TRBD1 identical over 8 bases. Germline CDR1 reads SGHRS; CDR2 reads YFSETQ. With V trimmed by 4 bases and J by 8 bases, 6 bases remained unmatched. The CDR3 is 13 residues long. CDR3 sequence reads: CASSATGAGTQYF. The CDR3 DNA sequence: TGCGCCAGCAGCGCGACAGGGGCCGGTACGCAGTATTTT.

Only one count was recorded for this clone. This rearrangement joins TRBV6-2 or TRBV6-3 to TRBJ2-2; no definite D call. The CDR3 is made up of 15 amino acids. CDR1 is MNHEY, CDR2 SVGEGT, per germline. V was shortened by 2 bases and J by 2 bases, with 9 bases between the two germline ends. CDR3 amino acids: CASSYVEINTGELFF. CDR3 nucleotides: TGTGCCAGCAGTTACGTCGAGATTAACACCGGGGAGCTGTTTTTT.

This rearrangement joins TRBV12-3 or TRBV12-4 to TRBJ1-1, with D tentatively TRBD1 (5 bases). The CDR3 consists of 12 residues. V lost 5 bases and J 13 bases, leaving 17 bases between the germline ends. DNA for the CDR3: TGTGCCAGCAGTCTTTCCCCGGTGGGGGGTTTCTTT. Translated: CASSLSPVGGFF.

The chain carries TRBV24-1 and TRBJ1-6; TRBD1 might be the D (5 bases). CDR3 size: 14 residues. Germline lookup yields CDR1 KGHDR and CDR2 SFDVKD. Trimming cost V 4 bases and J 6 bases, with 9 bases left between them. CDR3 nucleotide sequence: TGTGCCACCAGTGACCTAAGGGGTAATTCACCCCTCCACTTT. Translation gives CATSDLRGNSPLHF.

Worth noting for this clone: Other DNA sequences within the sample encode an identical CDR3. This chain connects TRBV5-1 to TRBJ1-2, with 7 bases aligning to TRBD1. The J segment lost 1 base and the V segment lost 2 bases, leaving 5 bases of the junction unmatched. This CDR3 contains 15 residues. The germline V gene encodes CDR1 SGHRS and CDR2 YFSETQ. The CDR3 DNA reads TGCGCCAGCAGCTTAAGGACAGGCGGTAACTATGGCTACACCTTC. Its translation: CASSLRTGGNYGYTF.

V usage is TRBV5-1 and J usage is TRBJ2-7; tentative D call: TRBD2 (5 bases). The CDR3 is 14 amino acids. Trimming cost V 1 base and J 5 bases, with 13 bases left between them. Germline CDR1 and CDR2: SGHRS and YFSETQ. The CDR3 DNA sequence: TGCGCCAGCAGCTTGAGAGGGTTTGGCGACGAGCAGTACTTC. Protein product: CASSLRGFGDEQYF. The entire variable domain, with the rest obtained from reference TRBV5-1 and TRBJ2-7, is as follows: KAGVTQTPRYLIKTRGQQVTLSCSPISGHRSVSWYQQTPGQGLQFLFEYFSETQRNKGNFPGRFSGRQFSNSRSEMNVSTLELGDSALYLCASSLRGFGDEQYFGPGTRLTVT.

V is TRBV4-3 and J is TRBJ1-2; 12 bases agree with TRBD1. This CDR3 contains 16 residues. Germline CDR1 reads LGHNA; CDR2 reads YSLEER. V dropped 0 bases and J dropped 12; count of bases not matched to a gene: 11. CDR3 DNA: TGCGCCAGCAGCCAAGAGCCTCGGGACAGGGGGCCATTGGACACCTTC. This translates into CASSQEPRDRGPLDTF.

The CDR3 DNA sequence: TGCGCCAGCAGCACCCGGGACAGGGAGCCTGGAAACACCATATATTTT. Translation: CASSTRDREPGNTIYF. J is TRBJ1-3 and V is TRBV4-1; TRBD1 aligns across 9 bases. Germline V CDR1 and CDR2: MGHRA, YSYEKL. The V segment lost 5 bases and the J segment 2 bases; nucleotides outside the gene matches: 7. This CDR3 is built from 16 residues.

The gene calls are TRBV7-2 and TRBJ2-6; maybe TRBD1 (6 bases). CDR1 is SGHTA and CDR2 is FQGNSA in the germline V gene. V was cut by 3 bases and J by 0 bases, with 12 bases left in between. There are 17 residues in the CDR3. CDR3 DNA: TGTGCCAGCAGCTTGGCTACAGGGAACTCTGGGGCCAACGTCCTGACTTTC. This encodes CASSLATGNSGANVLTF. Filled out from reference TRBV7-2 and TRBJ2-6, the complete variable domain reads GAGVSQSPSNKVTEKGKDVELRCDPISGHTALYWYRQSLGQGLEFLIYFQGNSAPDKSGLPSDRFSAERTGGSVSTLTIQRTQQEDSAVYLCASSLATGNSGANVLTFGAGSRLTVL.

The chain links TRBV7-2 to TRBJ2-7; D might be TRBD2 (6 bases). Deletions cut 5 bases from V and 5 bases from J, with 19 bases between. CDR1 and CDR2 from the germline V gene are SGHTA and FQGNSA. This CDR3 contains 15 residues. Written as DNA, the CDR3 is TGTGCCAGCAGCCCGGGGATAGCGGTCCCCCACGAGCAGTACTTC. It specifies CASSPGIAVPHEQYF.

This clone was seen only once. This sequence joins TRBV5-4 and TRBJ1-5, with 7 nucleotides matching TRBD1. With V trimmed by 3 bases and J by 4 bases, 7 bases remained unmatched. The CDR3 has 15 amino acids. Germline V gene data show CDR1 as SGHNT and CDR2 as YYREEE (reference sequence). The CDR3 sequence is CASSSGQEPNQPQHF. The DNA of the CDR3 is TGTGCCAGCAGCTCCGGACAGGAACCTAATCAGCCCCAGCATTTT. Full variable domain (rest looked up from reference TRBV5-4 and TRBJ1-5): ETGVTQSPTHLIKTRGQQVTLRCSSQSGHNTVSWYQQALGQGPQFIFQYYREEENGRGNFPPRFSGLQFPNYSSELNVNALELDDSALYLCASSSGQEPNQPQHFGDGTRLSIL.

The gene calls are TRBV4-3 and TRBJ2-5; possible D gene TRBD2, 7 bases. Between the trimmed V and J ends, which lost 0 bases and 2 bases, there was a span of 16 bases. The germline V gene has CDR1 LGHNA and CDR2 YSLEER. The CDR3 is made up of 17 amino acids. DNA for the CDR3: TGCGCCAGCAGCCAAGATATGAGAGGGGGGGGACAAGAGACCCAGTACTTC. Translating gives CASSQDMRGGGQETQYF.

CDR3 bases: TGTGCCAGCAGTCCCAGGGAAGCTGGAAACACCATATATTTT. The encoded protein is CASSPREAGNTIYF. The chain joins TRBV6-6 to TRBJ1-3; tentative D call: TRBD1 (5 bases). The germline CDR1 and CDR2 sequences are MNHNY and SVGAGI (reference sequence). The V gene lost 5 bases and the J gene lost 2 bases, with 10 bases spanning the gap. The CDR3 covers 14 residues.

The chain combines TRBV5-1 with TRBJ1-3; TRBD1 agrees at 7 bases. CDR3 length: 16 amino acids. CDR1 is SGHRS, CDR2 YFSETQ, per germline. V dropped 0 bases and J dropped 0; count of bases not matched to a gene: 3. Here the CDR3 reads CASSLGGGLSGNTIYF. The DNA of the CDR3 is TGCGCCAGCAGCTTGGGAGGGGGCCTCTCTGGAAACACCATATATTTT.

The CDR3 spells CASSPGQGGSPLHF. In nucleotides, the CDR3 is TGTGCCAGCAGCCCCGGACAGGGTGGGTCACCCCTCCACTTT. This chain uses TRBV7-2 with TRBJ1-6, with TRBD1 matching over 8 bases. Trimming removed 5 bases from V and 10 bases from J; junction bases left unmatched: 7. The CDR3 loop spans 14 amino acids. Germline CDR1 and CDR2: SGHTA and FQGNSA.

V gene TRBV6-5 combines with J gene TRBJ1-1, with D hard to call. The CDR3 covers 13 residues. Germline CDR1 and CDR2: MNHEY and SVGAGI. V lost 8 bases to trimming and J lost 1 base, with 11 bases between them. CDR3 DNA: TGTGCCAGCCTCGCGGCCCCGAACACTGAAGCTTTCTTT. Translated, it gives CASLAAPNTEAFF.

The V and J genes are TRBV5-8 and TRBJ2-1, with 8 bases identical to TRBD2. CDR1 is SGHTS, CDR2 YDEGEE, per germline. The CDR3 has 15 residues. V was clipped by 2 bases and J by 2 bases; unmatched bases: 3. CDR3 sequence (DNA): TGTGCCAGCAGCTTTAGCGGGAAGCCCTACAATGAGCAGTTCTTC. Translating it yields CASSFSGKPYNEQFF.